The 8 T cell receptor beta chains listed next were all sequenced from one sample in a study of blood T cell repertoires in COVID-19. Generated by immunoSEQ multiplex PCR, the TCRdb table keeps only in-frame clones and is missing some. The sample has under 200,000 clones, around 80% seen once. Sequencing was carried out using PBMCs or T cells enriched from blood (not recorded which). These receptors were collected from a woman aged 45 to 65 in a cohort exposed to, infected with or recovered from COVID-19 (not recorded which).

V gene TRBV6-5 combines with J gene TRBJ2-5; D not certain. V was trimmed by 6 bases and J by 2 bases, leaving 4 bases between them. The germline V gene has CDR1 MNHEY and CDR2 SVGAGI. The CDR3 sequence is 11 residues long. CDR3 nucleotide sequence: TGTGCCAGCAGGCGGCAAGAGACCCAGTACTTC. Its translation is CASRRQETQYF.

This clone was counted between two and nine times. The chain recombines TRBV11-1 with TRBJ2-3, with a tentative D call TRBD1 (5 bases). Deletions cut 10 bases from V and 0 bases from J, with 14 bases between. Looked up from germline, CDR1 is SGHAT and CDR2 is FQDESV (reference sequence). This CDR3 region has 14 residues. CDR3 sequence reads: CATARASSTDTQYF. The CDR3, as DNA: TGTGCCACGGCCAGGGCCTCTAGCACAGATACGCAGTATTTT.

V gene TRBV7-2 combines with J gene TRBJ1-4; TRBD1 is a possible D gene (6 bases). Germline-derived CDR1 and CDR2 are SGHTA and FQGNSA. With 5 bases removed from V and 13 bases from J, the gap between germline ends came to 14 bases. This CDR3 has 12 amino acids. CDR3 protein: CASSTGGGGLFF. The CDR3 DNA reads TGTGCCAGCAGCACCGGAGGGGGGGGACTGTTTTTT.

The chain couples TRBV5-1 to TRBJ2-1; 7 bases are a match to TRBD1. Germline assignment: CDR1 SGHRS and CDR2 YFSETQ. The CDR3 loop spans 15 amino acids. The trim removed 2 bases at V and 3 bases at J, leaving 5 bases unmatched. The CDR3 DNA reads TGCGCCAGCAGCTTCGCCAGGGGGAGCTACAATGAGCAGTTCTTC. This translates into CASSFARGSYNEQFF. Combining the CDR3 with reference TRBV5-1 and TRBJ2-1 gives the whole variable domain KAGVTQTPRYLIKTRGQQVTLSCSPISGHRSVSWYQQTPGQGLQFLFEYFSETQRNKGNFPGRFSGRQFSNSRSEMNVSTLELGDSALYLCASSFARGSYNEQFFGPGTRLTVL.

The chain couples TRBV7-9 to TRBJ2-1; 7 bases match TRBD2. The length of the CDR3 is 14 residues. The junction had 6 bases not matched to a gene; V was cut back by 5 bases and J by 5 bases. Germline-derived CDR1 and CDR2 are SEHNR and FQNEAQ (reference sequence). The CDR3 bases are TGTGCCAGCAGCCCAGCGGGGTCAGACAATGAGCAGTTCTTC. Protein: CASSPAGSDNEQFF.

The count of this clone is one. The chain recombines TRBV27 with TRBJ2-3, with unresolved D. Germline V gene sequence: CDR1 MNHEY, CDR2 SMNVEV (reference sequence). This CDR3 is built from 13 residues. Deletions cut 4 bases from V and 5 bases from J, with 10 bases between. The chain's CDR3 is CASSSNDGDTQYF. The CDR3 bases are TGTGCCAGCAGTTCTAACGATGGAGATACGCAGTATTTT.

This chain uses TRBV3-1 (or the pseudogene TRBV3-2) with TRBJ2-1, with 10 bases identical to TRBD2. Losses at the gene ends were 5 bases for V and 8 bases for J; bases not matched to a gene: 9. The V gene's germline CDR1 is LGHDT and CDR2 YNNKEL (reference sequence). CDR3 size: 15 residues. CDR3 DNA: TGTGCCAGCAGCTATGAGCGGGGGGGCCGCGATGAGCAGTTCTTC. Amino acid sequence: CASSYERGGRDEQFF.

This clone was found a few times. The chain carries TRBV27 and TRBJ1-4; no clear D gene. V lost 10 bases to trimming and J lost 3 bases, with 15 bases between them. Per the germline V gene, CDR1 is MNHEY and CDR2 is SMNVEV (reference sequence). This CDR3 contains 14 residues. This CDR3 reads CATGERAANEKLFF. DNA of the CDR3: TGTGCCACCGGTGAGAGGGCCGCTAATGAAAAACTGTTTTTT.